This T cell receptor beta chain was identified during a study of T cell repertoires and HLA-DP antigens. Study-wide background: Donors were two male and one female, aged 18-to-29 to 60-to-69.

Concerning this clone: The target antigen is unknown.

TCRdb keeps only in-frame clones here, not all; method: immunoSEQ multiplex PCR. Of over 60,000 clones listed, just under 80% were seen once; the top ten hold about 1.6%. The CDR3 has 13 residues. V lost 6 bases to trimming and J lost 8 bases; unmatched junction nucleotides: 7. Germline V gives CDR1 MDHEN, CDR2 SYDVKM. The receptor was isolated from a man in his sixties in good health and CMV-seronegative. Sequenced material: CD4+ T cells from PBMCs. The chain employs TRBV28 and TRBJ1-2; the match to TRBD1 covers 9 bases. The chain's CDR3 is CASSPDRGGGYTF. The CDR3 nucleotides are TGTGCCAGCAGCCCGGACAGGGGTGGCGGCTACACCTTC.